These 22 T cell receptor beta chains were sequenced from one sample in a study of early stage breast cancer tumors. Repertoires were generated with immunoSEQ multiplex PCR, while TCRdb's copy carries only in-frame clones and drops some. The sample holds tens of thousands of clones, approximately 80% seen once. The sample was blood. The receptor set was obtained from a person in their 60s with breast cancer.

V is TRBV5-1 and J is TRBJ1-1; no clear D gene. The CDR3 contains 16 residues. CDR1 is SGHRS, CDR2 YFSETQ, per germline. Trimming left V 4 bases short and J 1 base short, with 17 bases between. The CDR3 loop reads CASSPHMSGANTEAFF. CDR3 in DNA: TGCGCCAGCAGCCCGCATATGAGCGGAGCGAACACTGAAGCTTTCTTT.

This clone was seen just once. The chain has TRBV7-2 and TRBJ1-5; 8 nucleotides align to TRBD1. The CDR3 spans 18 residues. In germline, CDR1 is SGHTA, CDR2 FQGNSA. V shed 1 base, J shed 1 base, and the junction held 9 bases outside the gene matches. Here the CDR3 reads CASSLVGQGWKSNQPQHF. For the CDR3, the DNA is TGTGCCAGCAGCTTAGTCGGACAGGGTTGGAAAAGCAATCAGCCCCAGCATTTT.

V and J are TRBV28 and TRBJ2-3; a possible D gene is TRBD1 (5 bases). The germline gives CDR1 MDHEN, CDR2 SYDVKM. Trimming took 7 bases from V and 3 from J, leaving 17 bases between them. The CDR3 is 15 residues long. The CDR3 spells CASTSLGQGTDTQYF. DNA of the CDR3: TGTGCCAGCACCTCTCTGGGGCAGGGAACAGATACGCAGTATTTT.

This clone was recorded a few times. The V gene is TRBV7-3, the J gene TRBJ1-6; D call uncertain. This CDR3 region has 17 residues. V dropped 5 bases and J dropped 8 bases, with 22 bases sitting between them. In germline, CDR1 is SGHTA, CDR2 FQGTGA. CDR3 loop: CASSPSRALRRDSPLHF. DNA for the CDR3: TGTGCCAGCAGCCCTTCGAGGGCTTTACGGAGGGATTCACCCCTCCACTTT.

The V and J genes are TRBV29-1 and TRBJ2-5; unclear D gene. Germline loops: CDR1 SQVTM, CDR2 ANQGSEA. The CDR3 sequence is 10 residues long. Trimming removed 2 bases at V and 5 bases at J, with 3 bases between. CDR3 bases: TGCAGCGTTGAAAAGGAGACCCAGTACTTC. It yields the protein CSVEKETQYF.

The V and J genes are TRBV15 and TRBJ1-6, with a tentative D call TRBD1 (5 bases). The V and J ends lost 0 bases and 9 bases respectively, with 12 bases between them. Germline assignment: CDR1 LNHNV and CDR2 YYDKDF (reference sequence). The CDR3 runs 15 residues. CDR3 nucleotide sequence: TGTGCCACCAGCAGAGATCCGGGGGGAAGTTCACCCCTCCACTTT. Protein: CATSRDPGGSSPLHF.

V and J are TRBV28 and TRBJ1-5, with D unclear. The V and J ends lost 2 bases and 5 bases respectively, with 4 bases between them. The CDR3 loop spans 12 amino acids. In germline, CDR1 is MDHEN, CDR2 SYDVKM. DNA of the CDR3: TGTGCCAGCAGTTTAGAGGATCAGCCCCAGCATTTT. Amino acid sequence: CASSLEDQPQHF. Based on the CDR3 plus reference TRBV28 and TRBJ1-5, the full variable domain is DVKVTQSSRYLVKRTGEKVFLECVQDMDHENMFWYRQDPGLGLRLIYFSYDVKMKEKGDIPEGYSVSREKKERFSLILESASTNQTSMYLCASSLEDQPQHFGDGTRLSIL.

The CDR3 sequence is CAAGGGNQPQHF. The DNA for the CDR3 is TGTGCGGCGGGTGGAGGCAATCAGCCCCAGCATTTT. This chain connects TRBV6-5 to TRBJ1-5; D call uncertain. CDR3 length equals 12 residues. The germline V gene has CDR1 MNHEY and CDR2 SVGAGI.

CDR3 protein: CASSVNEAYNEQFF. The CDR3 DNA reads as TGTGCCAGCAGTGTCAACGAGGCCTACAATGAGCAGTTCTTC. The chain links TRBV2 to TRBJ2-1; D gene ambiguous. V lost 4 bases to trimming and J lost 2 bases, with 9 bases between them. CDR3 length: 14 residues. Germline V gene data show CDR1 as SNHLY and CDR2 as FYNNEI.

The chain carries TRBV25-1 and TRBJ2-1, with TRBD1 matching over 8 bases. The CDR3 covers 14 residues. The V gene's germline CDR1 is MGHDK and CDR2 SYGVNS. V lost 4 bases to trimming and J lost 9 bases; unmatched junction nucleotides: 8. The CDR3 sequence is CASSARQGQSEQFF. CDR3 coding DNA: TGTGCCAGCAGTGCCAGACAGGGGCAGAGTGAGCAGTTCTTC.

The chain carries TRBV30 and TRBJ2-2; D is unclear. The CDR3 is made up of 13 amino acids. V dropped 0 bases and J dropped 10 bases, with 12 bases sitting between them. Germline assignment: CDR1 GTSNPN and CDR2 SVGIG (reference sequence). CDR3 sequence (DNA): TGTGCCTGGAGTGTGGGGTTCGAGGAGGAGCTGTTTTTT. Residues: CAWSVGFEEELFF.

The chain carries TRBV6-6 and TRBJ2-2; the D is unclear. Germline V gene data show CDR1 as MNHNY and CDR2 as SVGAGI (reference sequence). Trimming removed 7 bases from V and 6 bases from J, with 15 bases in between. The CDR3 runs to 14 residues. CDR3 sequence reads: CASTTTQLAGELFF. The CDR3 DNA reads as TGTGCCAGCACGACAACCCAACTCGCCGGGGAGCTGTTTTTT.

The rearrangement joins TRBV7-9 to TRBJ2-1, with 10 bases aligning to TRBD2. Trimming took 5 bases from V and 0 from J; bases not matched to a gene: 4. There are 16 residues in the CDR3. The germline V gene encodes CDR1 SEHNR and CDR2 FQNEAQ (reference sequence). This chain's CDR3 is CASSPRLAGSYNEQFF. The CDR3 DNA sequence: TGTGCCAGCAGCCCGCGACTAGCGGGCTCCTACAATGAGCAGTTCTTC.

This clone has just one count. CDR3 DNA sequence: TGTGCCAGCAGCCGAATTGGACAGCGAGGGGAGACCCAGTACTTC. The encoded protein is CASSRIGQRGETQYF. The chain couples TRBV14 to TRBJ2-5, with a possible D match to TRBD1 (6 bases). The V end lost 4 bases, the J end lost 5 bases, and 17 bases lay between the germline ends. The CDR3 is 15 residues long. Germline V CDR1 and CDR2: SGHDN, FVKESK.

The chain recombines TRBV6-6 with TRBJ2-6; TRBD1 aligns across 8 bases. The V gene end was trimmed by 4 bases and the J gene end by 2 bases; junction bases not matched to a gene: 1. Germline assignment: CDR1 MNHNY and CDR2 SVGAGI (reference sequence). This CDR3 comprises 15 residues. CDR3 coding DNA: TGTGCCAGCAGTTCCAGGGGGCCTGGGGCCAACGTCCTGACTTTC. Translation: CASSSRGPGANVLTF.

The gene calls are TRBV5-1 and TRBJ2-7, with 7 bases that match TRBD2. The CDR3 has 15 amino acids. The V segment lost 0 bases and the J segment 5 bases; nucleotides outside the gene matches: 8. The germline gives CDR1 SGHRS, CDR2 YFSETQ. The CDR3 DNA reads as TGCGCCAGCAGCTTGGAGGGAGGGCCCTCGGACGAGCAGTACTTC. Translation gives CASSLEGGPSDEQYF.

This clone turned up a few times. This chain links TRBV5-1 with TRBJ1-4; D is possibly TRBD1 (6 bases). The ends were cut back, 4 bases at V and 3 bases at J, with 16 bases in the middle. CDR1 and CDR2 from the germline V gene are SGHRS and YFSETQ. This CDR3 contains 16 residues. The CDR3: CASSKQGRLANEKLFF. CDR3 DNA sequence: TGCGCCAGCAGCAAACAGGGCCGTCTGGCTAATGAAAAACTGTTTTTT.

This clone was seen a single time. The V gene is TRBV27, the J gene TRBJ2-1; 10 nucleotides align to TRBD2. This CDR3 region has 15 residues. Germline V gene lookup returns CDR1 MNHEY and CDR2 SMNVEV (reference sequence). Trimming took 3 bases from V and 6 from J; bases not matched to a gene: 5. The chain's CDR3 is CASSFLLAGPNEQFF. CDR3 bases: TGTGCCAGCAGTTTCTTACTAGCGGGACCCAATGAGCAGTTCTTC.

V and J are TRBV7-2 and TRBJ2-1; unclear D gene. With 5 bases removed from V and 8 bases from J, the gap between germline ends came to 19 bases. The V gene's germline CDR1 is SGHTA and CDR2 FQGNSA. The CDR3 has 15 amino acids. Here the CDR3 reads CASSDRRTPVDEQFF. CDR3 nucleotides: TGTGCCAGCAGCGACCGAAGGACCCCGGTTGATGAGCAGTTCTTC.

V is TRBV2 and J is TRBJ2-3; TRBD1 is a possible D gene (6 bases). This CDR3 has 15 amino acids. V was trimmed by 6 bases and J by 2 bases, leaving 15 bases between them. The germline gives CDR1 SNHLY, CDR2 FYNNEI. CDR3 loop: CASRANPGVTDTQYF. The CDR3 DNA is TGTGCCAGCAGAGCCAACCCAGGGGTCACAGATACGCAGTATTTT.

This clone was counted between two and nine times. The rearrangement uses TRBV6-6 and TRBJ1-2; D perhaps matches TRBD1 (6 bases). This CDR3 region has 13 residues. Germline CDR1 is MNHNY and CDR2 is SVGAGI (reference sequence). Trimming left V 6 bases short and J 8 bases short, with 16 bases between. CDR3 coding DNA: TGTGCCAGCAGCTCACAGGGAATGTGGGGCTACACCTTC. It specifies CASSSQGMWGYTF.

This clone came up once. V usage is TRBV5-1 and J usage is TRBJ2-5; D gene ambiguous. Trimming removed 0 bases from V and 5 bases from J, with 8 bases in between. There are 13 residues in the CDR3. The germline V gene has CDR1 SGHRS and CDR2 YFSETQ. DNA for the CDR3: TGCGCCAGCAGCTTGGGGGGATCGGAGACCCAGTACTTC. Protein: CASSLGGSETQYF. The full variable domain, completed using reference TRBV5-1 and TRBJ2-5, is KAGVTQTPRYLIKTRGQQVTLSCSPISGHRSVSWYQQTPGQGLQFLFEYFSETQRNKGNFPGRFSGRQFSNSRSEMNVSTLELGDSALYLCASSLGGSETQYFGPGTRLLVL.